The rows below give T cell receptor beta chains drawn from one sample of a study of OX40 agonist ivuxolimab in advanced cancers. Assay used: immunoSEQ multiplex PCR; TCRdb lists only in-frame clones, some missing. This sample has around 70,000 clones; 65% to 90% occur once, and the top ten carry 0.5% to 0.55%. Here the sequenced sample was CD4+ or CD8+ T cells sorted from blood, taken in a trial of the OX40 agonist ivuxolimab. The source is an adult with an advanced solid tumor such as melanoma, head and neck, liver or kidney cancer. The CDR3 runs from the conserved cysteine through the conserved F or W. The D gene is left open where the match is weak. Size values are once, few and many counts, or a class for expanded clones, and some rows have none.

>TRBV30|TRBD1|TRBJ1-1|few
CAWTGGQNTEAFF
TGTGCCTGGACAGGGGGACAGAACACTGAAGCTTTCTTT
>TRBV28|NA|TRBJ2-6|NA
CASSTSREANVLTF
TGTGCCAGCAGTACAAGCCGGGAGGCCAACGTCCTGACTTTC
>TRBV19|TRBD1|TRBJ1-1|NA
CASSMWLDRVSTEAFF
TGTGCCAGTAGTATGTGGTTGGACAGGGTCAGCACTGAAGCTTTCTTT
>TRBV14|NA|TRBJ1-1|NA
CASSQDYGRREAFF
TGTGCCAGCAGCCAAGATTACGGGAGACGAGAAGCTTTCTTT
>TRBV28|TRBD1|TRBJ1-1|NA
CASSAAQGKNTEAFF
TGTGCCAGCAGTGCCGCACAGGGGAAGAACACTGAAGCTTTCTTT
>TRBV27|NA|TRBJ1-5|NA
CASSSAGSYSNQPQHF
TGTGCCAGCAGTTCGGCAGGATCCTATAGCAATCAGCCCCAGCATTTT
>TRBV7-2|NA|TRBJ2-5|NA
CAGGGRETQYF
TGTGCCGGGGGGGGCCGAGAGACCCAGTACTTC
>TRBV7-9|TRBD1|TRBJ1-1|NA
CASSPGQGIDTEAFF
TGTGCCAGCAGCCCCGGACAGGGTATCGACACTGAAGCTTTCTTT
>TRBV6-1|NA|TRBJ2-7|NA
CASSEQQSYEQYF
TGTGCCAGCAGTGAACAGCAGAGCTACGAGCAGTACTTC
>TRBV7-9|TRBD1|TRBJ2-3|NA
CASSLGDRSTDTQYF
TGTGCCAGCAGCTTAGGGGACAGGAGCACAGATACGCAGTATTTT
>TRBV20-1|NA|TRBJ2-7|NA
CSARGNYEQYF
TGCAGTGCCAGAGGTAACTACGAGCAGTACTTC
>TRBV5-1|NA|TRBJ1-1|NA
CASSLATLNTEAFF
TGCGCCAGCAGCTTGGCGACTCTGAACACTGAAGCTTTCTTT
>TRBV7-2|TRBD1|TRBJ2-5|NA
CASSLAGQGFQETQYF
TGTGCCAGCAGCTTAGCGGGACAGGGGTTCCAAGAGACCCAGTACTTC